This T cell receptor beta chain comes out of a study of cytomegalovirus exposure and HLA in healthy donors. As for this clone: The antigen is undetermined.

Study-wide results and caveats: What was likely a sequencing artifact was a cluster of highly shared sequence variants. There were several of the most significant clusters that appeared linked to common viral pathogens in a later analysis. Later genetic work tied a missense DCLRE1C variant to beta-chain V and J trimming. CMV serostatus was the sole immune exposure data available.

V was clipped by 5 bases and J by 2 bases, with 15 bases between them. Germline V gives CDR1 SEHNR, CDR2 FQNEAQ (reference sequence). This CDR3 is built from 16 residues. Vbeta (60) and Jbeta (13) primers were used in the PCR. Generated by immunoSEQ multiplex PCR, the TCRdb table keeps only in-frame clones and is missing some. The sample carries 200,000 to 250,000 clones, about 80% recorded once. This TCR derives from a man aged 18 to 29 in good health and CMV-seronegative. The sequencing input was PBMCs. V gene TRBV7-9 combines with J gene TRBJ1-4; tentative D call: TRBD1 (6 bases). The CDR3 nucleotides are TGTGCCAGCAGCCCAGGGGCGGGGGTGACTAATGAAAAACTGTTTTTT. This gives the protein CASSPGAGVTNEKLFF.